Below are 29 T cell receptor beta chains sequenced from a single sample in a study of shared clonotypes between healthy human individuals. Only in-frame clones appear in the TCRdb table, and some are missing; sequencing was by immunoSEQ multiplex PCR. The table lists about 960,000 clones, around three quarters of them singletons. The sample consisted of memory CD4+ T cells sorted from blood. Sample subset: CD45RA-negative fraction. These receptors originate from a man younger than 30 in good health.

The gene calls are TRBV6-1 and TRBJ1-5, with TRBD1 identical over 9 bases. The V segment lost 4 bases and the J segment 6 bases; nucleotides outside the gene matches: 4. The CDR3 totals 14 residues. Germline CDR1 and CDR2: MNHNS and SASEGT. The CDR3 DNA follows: TGTGCCAGCAGTGTAGGGACAGGGTCTCAGCCCCAGCATTTT. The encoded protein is CASSVGTGSQPQHF.

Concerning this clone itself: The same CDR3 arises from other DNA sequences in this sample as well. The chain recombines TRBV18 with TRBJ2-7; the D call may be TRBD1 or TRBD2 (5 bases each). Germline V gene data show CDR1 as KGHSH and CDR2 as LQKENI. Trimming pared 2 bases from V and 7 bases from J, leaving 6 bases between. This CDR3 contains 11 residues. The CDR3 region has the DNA TGTGCCAGCTCACCAGGGGGTGAGCAGTACTTC. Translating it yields CASSPGGEQYF.

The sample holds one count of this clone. CDR3 nucleotide sequence: TGTGCCAGCAGAACCGGGACAGGGGTCTCTGGGGCCAACGTCCTGACTTTC. It specifies CASRTGTGVSGANVLTF. The V and J genes are TRBV7-2 and TRBJ2-6, with 10 bases aligning to TRBD1. The germline CDR1 and CDR2 sequences are SGHTA and FQGNSA. With 6 bases clipped from V and 0 bases from J, the junction kept 5 bases outside the gene matches. The CDR3 contains 17 residues. Full variable domain (outside the CDR3, taken from reference TRBV7-2 and TRBJ2-6): GAGVSQSPSNKVTEKGKDVELRCDPISGHTALYWYRQSLGQGLEFLIYFQGNSAPDKSGLPSDRFSAERTGGSVSTLTIQRTQQEDSAVYLCASRTGTGVSGANVLTFGAGSRLTVL.

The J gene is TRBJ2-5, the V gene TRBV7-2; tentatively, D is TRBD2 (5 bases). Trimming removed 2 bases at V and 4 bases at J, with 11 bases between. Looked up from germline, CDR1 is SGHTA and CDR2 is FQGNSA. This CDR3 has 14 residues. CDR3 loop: CASSLRGKGETQYF. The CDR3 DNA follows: TGTGCCAGCAGCTTAAGAGGGAAAGGAGAGACCCAGTACTTC.

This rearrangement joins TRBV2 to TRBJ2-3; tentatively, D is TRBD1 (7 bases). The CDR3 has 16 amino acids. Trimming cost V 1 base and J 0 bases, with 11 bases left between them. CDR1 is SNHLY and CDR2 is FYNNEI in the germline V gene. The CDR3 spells CASSEEGAGSTDTQYF. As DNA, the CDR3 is TGTGCCAGCAGTGAAGAGGGGGCGGGAAGCACAGATACGCAGTATTTT.

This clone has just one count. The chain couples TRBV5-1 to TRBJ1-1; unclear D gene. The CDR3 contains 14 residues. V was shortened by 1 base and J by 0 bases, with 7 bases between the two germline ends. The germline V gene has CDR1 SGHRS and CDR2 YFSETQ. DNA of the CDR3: TGCGCCAGCAGCTTGAATACACTGAACACTGAAGCTTTCTTT. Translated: CASSLNTLNTEAFF.

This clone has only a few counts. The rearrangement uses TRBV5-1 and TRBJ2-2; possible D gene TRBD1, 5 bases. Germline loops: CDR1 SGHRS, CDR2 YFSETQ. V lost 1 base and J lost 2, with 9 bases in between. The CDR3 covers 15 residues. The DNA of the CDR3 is TGCGCCAGCAGCTTGTTACAGGTTAACACCGGGGAGCTGTTTTTT. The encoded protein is CASSLLQVNTGELFF.

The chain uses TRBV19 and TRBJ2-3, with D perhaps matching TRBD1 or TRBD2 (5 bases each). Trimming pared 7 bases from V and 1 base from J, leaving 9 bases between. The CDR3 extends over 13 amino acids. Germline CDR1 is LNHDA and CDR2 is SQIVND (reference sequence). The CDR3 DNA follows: TGTGCCAGTAAGGTGGGGGGCACAGATACGCAGTATTTT. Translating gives CASKVGGTDTQYF.

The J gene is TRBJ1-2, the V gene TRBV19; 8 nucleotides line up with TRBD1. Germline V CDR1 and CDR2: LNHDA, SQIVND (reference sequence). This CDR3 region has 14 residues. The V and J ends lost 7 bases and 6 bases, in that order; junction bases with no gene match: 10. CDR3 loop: CASNPQGAGDGYTF. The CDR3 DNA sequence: TGTGCCAGTAATCCCCAGGGGGCGGGGGATGGCTACACCTTC.

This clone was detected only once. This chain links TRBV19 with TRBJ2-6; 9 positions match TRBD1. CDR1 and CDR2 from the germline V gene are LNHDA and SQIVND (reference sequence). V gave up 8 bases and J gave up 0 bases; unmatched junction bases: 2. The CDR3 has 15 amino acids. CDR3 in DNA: TGTGCCAGTGGACAGGGGAGCTCTGGGGCCAACGTCCTGACTTTC. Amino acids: CASGQGSSGANVLTF. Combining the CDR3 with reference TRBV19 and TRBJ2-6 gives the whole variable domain DGGITQSPKYLFRKEGQNVTLSCEQNLNHDAMYWYRQDPGQGLRLIYYSQIVNDFQKGDIAEGYSVSREKKESFPLTVTSAQKNPTAFYLCASGQGSSGANVLTFGAGSRLTVL.

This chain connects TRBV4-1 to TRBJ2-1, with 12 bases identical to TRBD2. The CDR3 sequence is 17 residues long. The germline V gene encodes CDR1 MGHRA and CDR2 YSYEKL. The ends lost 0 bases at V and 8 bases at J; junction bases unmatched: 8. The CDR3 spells CASSQDQALAGGDEQFF. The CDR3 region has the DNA TGCGCCAGCAGCCAAGATCAAGCACTAGCGGGAGGCGATGAGCAGTTCTTC.

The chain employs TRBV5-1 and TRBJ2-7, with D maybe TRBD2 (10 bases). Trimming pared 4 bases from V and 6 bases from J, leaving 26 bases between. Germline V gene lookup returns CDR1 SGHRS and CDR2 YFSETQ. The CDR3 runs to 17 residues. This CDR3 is CASSEQGAASGSGEQYF. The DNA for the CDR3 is TGCGCCAGCAGCGAACAGGGGGCGGCTAGCGGGAGTGGCGAGCAGTACTTC.

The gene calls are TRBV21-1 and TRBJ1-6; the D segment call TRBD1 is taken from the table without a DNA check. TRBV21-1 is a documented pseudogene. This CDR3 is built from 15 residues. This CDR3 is CASSTQTGLNSPLHF. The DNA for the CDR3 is TGTGCCAGCAGCACCCAGACAGGGCTAAATTCACCCCTCCACTTT.

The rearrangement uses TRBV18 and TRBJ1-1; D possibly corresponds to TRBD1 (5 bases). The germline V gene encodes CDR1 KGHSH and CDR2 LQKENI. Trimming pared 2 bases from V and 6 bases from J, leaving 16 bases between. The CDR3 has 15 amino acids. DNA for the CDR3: TGTGCCAGCTCACCAGTAGGGCAGGGAGGCGCTGAAGCTTTCTTT. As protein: CASSPVGQGGAEAFF.

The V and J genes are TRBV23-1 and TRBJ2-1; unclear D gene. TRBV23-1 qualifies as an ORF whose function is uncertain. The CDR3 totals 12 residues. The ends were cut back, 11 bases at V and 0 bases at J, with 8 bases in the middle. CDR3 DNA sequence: TGCGCCCGTTACATCTCCTACAATGAGCAGTTCTTC. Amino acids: CARYISYNEQFF.

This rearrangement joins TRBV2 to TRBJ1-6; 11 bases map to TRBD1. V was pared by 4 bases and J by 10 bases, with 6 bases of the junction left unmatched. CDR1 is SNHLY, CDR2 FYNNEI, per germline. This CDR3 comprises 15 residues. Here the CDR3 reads CASSGVGQGASPLHF. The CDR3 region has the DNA TGTGCCAGCAGTGGGGTCGGACAGGGGGCATCACCCCTCCACTTT.

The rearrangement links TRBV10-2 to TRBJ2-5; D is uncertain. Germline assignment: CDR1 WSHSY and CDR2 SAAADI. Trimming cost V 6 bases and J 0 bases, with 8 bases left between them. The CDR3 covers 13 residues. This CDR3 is CASRLGNQETQYF. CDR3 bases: TGCGCCAGCAGGCTGGGGAACCAAGAGACCCAGTACTTC.

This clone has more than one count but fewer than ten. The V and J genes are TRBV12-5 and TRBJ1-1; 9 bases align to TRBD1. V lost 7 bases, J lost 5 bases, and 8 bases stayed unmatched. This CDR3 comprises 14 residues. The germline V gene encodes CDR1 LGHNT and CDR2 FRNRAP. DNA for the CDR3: TGTGCTAGTGCCGTTCCACAGGGGGCGACTGAAGCTTTCTTT. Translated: CASAVPQGATEAFF.

This CDR3 reads CASSLSQDTGELFF. As DNA, the CDR3 is TGCGCCAGCAGCTTGTCACAGGACACCGGGGAGCTGTTTTTT. J is TRBJ2-2 and V is TRBV5-1; D might be TRBD1 (5 bases). This CDR3 has 14 residues. Looked up from germline, CDR1 is SGHRS and CDR2 is YFSETQ. Trimming shortened V by 1 base and J by 3 bases, and 7 bases separated the two germline ends.

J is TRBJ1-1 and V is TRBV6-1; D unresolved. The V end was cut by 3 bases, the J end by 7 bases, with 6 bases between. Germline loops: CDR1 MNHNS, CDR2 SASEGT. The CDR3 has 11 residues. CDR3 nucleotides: TGTGCCAGCAGTGATTCTAGTGAAGCTTTCTTT. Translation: CASSDSSEAFF.

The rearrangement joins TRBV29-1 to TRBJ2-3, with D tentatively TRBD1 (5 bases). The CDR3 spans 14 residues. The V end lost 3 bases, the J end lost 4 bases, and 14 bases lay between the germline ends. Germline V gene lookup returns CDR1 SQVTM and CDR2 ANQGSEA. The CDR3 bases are TGCAGCGTTGACCCGGACGGCAGGGCAGATACGCAGTATTTT. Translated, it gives CSVDPDGRADTQYF.

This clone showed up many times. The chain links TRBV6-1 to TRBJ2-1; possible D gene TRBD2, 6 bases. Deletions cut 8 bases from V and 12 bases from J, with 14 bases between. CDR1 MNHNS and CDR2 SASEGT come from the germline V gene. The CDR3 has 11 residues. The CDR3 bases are TGTGCCAGCCTGGAGGGGTGGAGGCAGTTCTTC. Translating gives CASLEGWRQFF.

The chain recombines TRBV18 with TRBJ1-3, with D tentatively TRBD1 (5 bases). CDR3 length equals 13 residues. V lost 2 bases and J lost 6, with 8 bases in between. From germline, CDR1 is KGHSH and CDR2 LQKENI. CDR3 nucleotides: TGTGCCAGCTCACCAGGGACGGAAAACACCATATATTTT. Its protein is CASSPGTENTIYF.

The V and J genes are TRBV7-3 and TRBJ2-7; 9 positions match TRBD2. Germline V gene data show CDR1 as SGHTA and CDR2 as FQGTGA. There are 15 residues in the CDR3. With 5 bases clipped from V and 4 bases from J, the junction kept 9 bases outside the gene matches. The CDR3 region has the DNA TGTGCCAGCAGCCCAAGCGGGGGGCCTGTGTACGAGCAGTACTTC. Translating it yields CASSPSGGPVYEQYF.

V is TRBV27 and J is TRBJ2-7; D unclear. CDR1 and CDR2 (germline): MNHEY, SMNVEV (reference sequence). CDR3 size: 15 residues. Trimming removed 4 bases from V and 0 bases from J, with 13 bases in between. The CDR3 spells CASSWNGLGSYEQYF. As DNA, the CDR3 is TGTGCCAGCAGTTGGAACGGGCTCGGCTCCTACGAGCAGTACTTC.

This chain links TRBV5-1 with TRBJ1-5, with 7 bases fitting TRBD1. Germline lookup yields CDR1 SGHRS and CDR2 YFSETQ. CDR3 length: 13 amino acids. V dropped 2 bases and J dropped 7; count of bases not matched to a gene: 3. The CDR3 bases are TGCGCCAGCAGCTTACAGGGGACCCAGCCCCAGCATTTT. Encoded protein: CASSLQGTQPQHF. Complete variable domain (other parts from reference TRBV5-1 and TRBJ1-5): KAGVTQTPRYLIKTRGQQVTLSCSPISGHRSVSWYQQTPGQGLQFLFEYFSETQRNKGNFPGRFSGRQFSNSRSEMNVSTLELGDSALYLCASSLQGTQPQHFGDGTRLSIL.

CDR3 DNA: TGTGCCAGCAGCTTACTTTCCGAAAAACTGTTTTTT. Translated, it gives CASSLLSEKLFF. V gene TRBV7-2 combines with J gene TRBJ1-4; no firm D call. CDR1 is SGHTA and CDR2 is FQGNSA in the germline V gene. CDR3 length equals 12 residues. Trimming removed 2 bases from V and 8 bases from J, with 6 bases in between.

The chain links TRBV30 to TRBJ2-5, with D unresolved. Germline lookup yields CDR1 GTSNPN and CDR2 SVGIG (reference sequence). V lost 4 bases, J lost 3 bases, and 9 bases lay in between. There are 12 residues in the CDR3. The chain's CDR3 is CAWMVGKETQYF. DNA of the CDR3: TGTGCCTGGATGGTAGGGAAAGAGACCCAGTACTTC.

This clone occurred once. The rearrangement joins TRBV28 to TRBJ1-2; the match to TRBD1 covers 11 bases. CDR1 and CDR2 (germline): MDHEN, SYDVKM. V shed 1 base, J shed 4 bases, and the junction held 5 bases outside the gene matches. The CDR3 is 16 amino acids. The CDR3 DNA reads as TGTGCCAGCAGTTTATTGGACAGGGGGCGAGCCTATGGCTACACCTTC. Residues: CASSLLDRGRAYGYTF.